One and the same sample provided the 14 T cell receptor beta chains below, sequenced in a study (dated by TCRdb to the mid-2010s). Tregs were isolated as CD4+CD25+CD127-/low cells. Library construction relied on multiplex PCR. These reads were obtained on an Ion Torrent PGM. Adaptor-ligated barcode primers were used to amplify TRBV12-4/TRBJ1-2 clonotypes in the approximately 22-patient analysis. TCRdb reprocessing: public reads trimmed at Q25 with fastp, clones called with MiXCR, in-frame beta chains kept. Records with the same CDR3 protein are collapsed into one entry carrying the most frequent genes and DNA. This sample comprises roughly 530 distinct CDR3 sequences, 6.2% of them detected only once. The ten largest clonotypes hold roughly 89% of the sample. The sequenced material came from tumor-infiltrating Tregs sorted from the breast tumor. These receptors originate from a female donor with breast cancer.

This clonotype has only a few counts. This chain links TRBV12-3 or TRBV12-4 with TRBJ1-2; no reliable D call. Trimming took off 1 base at V and 3 bases at J, with 6 bases between the two ends. This CDR3 is 13 amino acids long. CDR3 DNA: TGTGCCAGCAGTTTAGGCTGGGACTATGGCTACACCTTC. The encoded protein is CASSLGWDYGYTF.

This chain uses TRBV12-3 or TRBV12-4 with TRBJ1-2; 7 nucleotides agree with TRBD1. The CDR3 has 14 residues. Trimming at V came to 3 bases and at J to 5 bases, leaving 6 bases not matched to a gene. The CDR3: CASSLRQGGYGYTF. CDR3 nucleotide sequence: TGTGCCAGCAGTTTGAGACAGGGAGGGTATGGCTACACCTTC.

This clonotype is medium-sized. The gene calls are TRBV12-3 or TRBV12-4 and TRBJ1-2; possibly TRBD1 for D (6 bases). This CDR3 has 15 residues. Between the trimmed V and J ends, which lost 7 bases and 5 bases, there was a span of 20 bases. DNA for the CDR3: TGTGCCAGCAAAGCTGACAGGAATATAATTTATGGCTACACCTTC. Its protein product is CASKADRNIIYGYTF.

The chain has TRBV12-3 or TRBV12-4 and TRBJ1-2; D is perhaps TRBD1 (6 bases). This CDR3 has 13 residues. Deletions cut 9 bases from V and 8 bases from J, with 19 bases between. The DNA for the CDR3 is TGTGCCAGTGGGACACCCAAAGAACGCGGCTACACCTTC. Amino acids: CASGTPKERGYTF.

V usage is TRBV12-3 or TRBV12-4 and J usage is TRBJ1-2; TRBD1 matches 9 bases. The CDR3 runs 15 residues. Trimming at V came to 7 bases and at J to 8 bases, leaving 14 bases not matched to a gene. CDR3 DNA: TGTGCCAGCAATTTCAGGGACAGGGTAACGCGGGGCTACACCTTC. Translated: CASNFRDRVTRGYTF.

There are many counts of this clonotype. This chain connects TRBV12-3 or TRBV12-4 to TRBJ1-2; D might be TRBD1 (5 bases). CDR3 length: 14 residues. V was cut by 3 bases and J by 8 bases, with 16 bases left in between. The CDR3 nucleotides are TGTGCCAGCAGTTTGAAAAGGGGAGTAGCGGGCTACACCTTC. Translating gives CASSLKRGVAGYTF.

As for this clonotype: The junction does not match germline at one end; this may be a read error. The V gene is TRBV12-3 or TRBV12-4, the J gene TRBJ1-2; D is undetermined. CDR3 size: 12 residues. The CDR3 sequence is CDSSLLAGVYTF. The DNA of the CDR3 is TGTGACAGCAGTTTACTTGCCGGGGTCTACACCTTC.

Sample share makes this clonotype medium-sized. This rearrangement joins TRBV12-3 or TRBV12-4 to TRBJ1-2; 7 bases are a match to TRBD1. The length of the CDR3 is 11 residues. The trim removed 6 bases at V and 8 bases at J, leaving 3 bases unmatched. The DNA of the CDR3 is TGTGCCAGCAGGGGACAGAGGGGCTACACCTTC. Translated, it gives CASRGQRGYTF.

By share of the sample, this clonotype is large (0.1 to 1%). This chain links TRBV12-3 or TRBV12-4 with TRBJ1-2; D may be TRBD1 (5 bases). Deletions cut 7 bases from V and 6 bases from J, with 15 bases between. The CDR3 is 13 residues long. The CDR3 region is CASNLQEANGYTF. In DNA form, the CDR3 reads TGTGCCAGCAACCTACAGGAGGCGAATGGCTACACCTTC.

This clonotype was seen only a few times. The genes are TRBV12-3 or TRBV12-4 and TRBJ1-2, with TRBD1 matching over 9 bases. J was trimmed by 2 bases and V by 5 bases; bases with no gene match: 6. The CDR3 is 15 amino acids. CDR3 residues: CASSTTGTGNYGYTF. The CDR3 DNA follows: TGTGCCAGCAGTACAACCGGGACAGGGAACTATGGCTACACCTTC.

This clonotype was counted at least ten times. The rearrangement uses TRBV12-3 or TRBV12-4 and TRBJ1-2; the D gene is possibly TRBD1 (5 bases). Trimming took 6 bases from V and 3 from J, leaving 11 bases between them. CDR3 length equals 13 residues. The CDR3 sequence is CASRYTGDYGYTF. CDR3 DNA sequence: TGTGCCAGCAGATATACAGGAGACTATGGCTACACCTTC.

This clonotype was recorded at least ten times. J is TRBJ1-2 and V is TRBV12-3 or TRBV12-4, with 7 bases fitting TRBD1. Trimming took 7 bases from V and 0 from J; bases not matched to a gene: 8. The CDR3 runs to 15 residues. The CDR3 is CASKAPGQSNYGYTF. CDR3 bases: TGTGCCAGCAAGGCACCGGGACAGTCTAACTATGGCTACACCTTC.

By share, this clonotype ranks as medium-sized. The chain is built from TRBV12-3 or TRBV12-4 and TRBJ1-2; no firm D call. The CDR3 runs 14 residues. Deletions cut 6 bases from V and 0 bases from J, with 11 bases between. The CDR3 DNA reads TGTGCCAGCAGCCTCAGCTATTCTAACTATGGCTACACCTTC. It translates to CASSLSYSNYGYTF.

This clonotype was seen many times. The gene calls are TRBV12-3 or TRBV12-4 and TRBJ1-2, with 8 bases that match TRBD1. There are 13 residues in the CDR3. V shed 7 bases and J 8 bases; nucleotides not matched to a gene: 9. The CDR3 is CASTPGQGRGYTF. DNA of the CDR3: TGTGCCAGCACCCCAGGACAGGGCCGGGGCTACACCTTC.